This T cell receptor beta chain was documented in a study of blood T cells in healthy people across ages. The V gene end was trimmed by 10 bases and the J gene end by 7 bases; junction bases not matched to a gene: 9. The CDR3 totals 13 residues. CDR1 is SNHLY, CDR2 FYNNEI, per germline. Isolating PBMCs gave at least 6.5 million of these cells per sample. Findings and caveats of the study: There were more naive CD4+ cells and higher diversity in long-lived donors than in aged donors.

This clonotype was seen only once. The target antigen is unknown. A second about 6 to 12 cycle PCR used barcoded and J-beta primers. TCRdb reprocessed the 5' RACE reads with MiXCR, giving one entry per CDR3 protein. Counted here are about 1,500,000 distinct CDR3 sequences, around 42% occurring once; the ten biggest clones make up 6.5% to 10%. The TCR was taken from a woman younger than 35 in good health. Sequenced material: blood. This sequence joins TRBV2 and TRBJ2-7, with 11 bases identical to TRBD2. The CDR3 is CATRLAGNNEQYF. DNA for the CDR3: TGTGCCACACGACTAGCGGGGAACAATGAGCAGTACTTC.